This TCR beta chain was recovered during a study of radiation and T cells in renal cell carcinoma (dated by TCRdb to 2019 to 2021). Background for the entire study: The samples were drawn from a clinical trial, where primary renal cell carcinomas were treated with 15 Gy of stereotactic body radiation therapy and then removed by nephrectomy 4 weeks afterward. In total, approximately 55 samples, comprising 25 or so tumors and approximately 27 peripheral blood samples, were subjected to TCR beta sequencing. A total of approximately 4 million unique CDR3 nucleotide sequences, encoding 2.5 million to 3 million unique CDR3 amino acid sequences, were found across all 50 or so samples.

TCR beta libraries were generated from genomic DNA with the immunoSEQ kit, following the manufacturer's recommendations. To prepare libraries, a first multiplex PCR with proprietary primers was run, followed by a second PCR that added unique barcodes, and a bead cleanup was done after each round. A kit-provided positive control reaction and a negative control reaction were included in every sample batch. The final libraries were assessed on an Agilent 4200 TapeStation D1000 ScreenTape, pooled by volume, and quantified by qPCR. Sequencing ran on an Illumina NextSeq500 with a MidOutput 150-cycle cartridge, using 156 Read1 and 15 Index1 cycles with kit custom primers. The pooled library was loaded at approximately 1 pM, with an approximately 20% PhiX control spiked in. Per the original workflow: Vendor-processed data were analyzed in R, and a clonotype was defined as all T cells sharing the same CDR3 nucleotide sequence. In the clone abundance analyses, frequencies were normalized to the 10,000 most abundant clones in each sample. Public T cell clones, which averaged fewer than five per sample, were excluded before analysis. A difference in abundance of at least 32-fold between compartments was used to define tumor-enriched and baseline blood-enriched clonotypes. Clonotypes expanded or contracted between blood time points were identified with a beta-binomial differential abundance model. Tumor-blood repertoire similarity was measured with the Baroni-Urbani and Buser coefficient, and group comparisons used two-tailed Wilcoxon tests in R. The immuneACCESS repertoire file appears here via TCRdb, limited to in-frame rearrangements. These files lack a portion of the clones; in checked studies, under half of the deficit traces to unresolved V genes, and the cause of the others is not known. V, J and clone size are taken as reported in that table, and D and trimming were inferred from the DNA itself. A total of 45,000 or so clones appear in this sample, approximately 80% of them only once. The biggest ten clones account for 25% to 35% of the sample.

From its cysteine to its phenylalanine, the CDR3 spans 15 amino acids. Just CDR3 DNA is preserved here, 45 bases in frame from base 1. From the germline V gene, CDR1 is SGHRS and CDR2 is YFSETQ. V gives up 0 bases and J gives up 1 base, and the segment between their germline ends measures 10 bases. What the research found in general, with its limitations: Because the trial had a single-armed design, the trial could not examine how radiation dose or scheduling affected the TCR repertoire. Because no pretreatment tumor biopsies were available, whether clonotypes were present in the tumor at baseline could not be determined. In blood, the top tumor clonotypes increased from baseline to 2 weeks after radiation and then shrank by 4 weeks, which suggests a temporary expansion of tumor-resident clones. Tracking of blood repertoire dynamics stopped at less than five weeks after treatment, with no follow-up past that point.

About this clone: There is no known antigen for this receptor. Base qualities are not provided; no much larger clone lies one nucleotide away.

The sample's time point label, decoded: baseline pretreatment blood. The sample's treatment or condition, from its label and the paper: 15 Gy SBRT to primary tumor, nephrectomy 4 weeks later. To follow tumor-enriched clonotypes, serial peripheral blood was collected from radiation-treated patients at baseline and at 2 weeks and 4 weeks after SBRT. Every patient's renal cell carcinoma showed clear cell pathology. The QIAamp DNA Blood Mini Kit (Qiagen) was used to prepare genomic DNA for TCR sequencing. The analyses included just those samples that passed every quality control check. The sequence was collected from a woman aged 65 to 85 with renal cell carcinoma. Sequenced material: blood, taken from a patient whose treatment included radiotherapy and nephrectomy. The chain is encoded by TRBV5-1 joined to TRBJ1-1, and the D gene may be TRBD1, 6 bases matching. The sequenced DNA is TGCGCCAGCAGCTTGGAGGGGGACGGGAACACTGAAGCTTTCTTT. It translates as CASSLEGDGNTEAFF.